Following are 21 T cell receptor beta chains from one sample sequenced in a study of CD8+ T cells in alopecia areata. Treatment noted: oral pan-JAK inhibitor, 5-10 mg twice daily. Sequencing relied on a cDNA template that was reverse transcribed from extracted RNA. The method was immunoSEQ multiplex PCR; TCRdb's version includes in-frame clones alone and lacks a portion of them. Of roughly 100,000 clones listed, 80% to 90% were seen once; the top ten hold 11%. The starting material was CD8+ T cells sorted from blood, obtained at approximately week 34, from a patient treated with tofacitinib. Receptor source: a human donor with alopecia areata.

The chain combines TRBV19 with TRBJ2-1; D perhaps matches TRBD1 (5 bases). With 7 bases removed from V and 6 bases from J, the gap between germline ends came to 10 bases. The germline V gene encodes CDR1 LNHDA and CDR2 SQIVND (reference sequence). The CDR3 is 12 residues long. The CDR3 protein is CASKGQSNEQFF. CDR3 sequence (DNA): TGTGCCAGTAAGGGGCAGTCCAATGAGCAGTTCTTC.

The CDR3 sequence: CSVEDLPGYNEQFF. The CDR3 nucleotides are TGCAGCGTTGAAGATCTGCCAGGGTACAATGAGCAGTTCTTC. The chain is built from TRBV29-1 and TRBJ2-1; D might be TRBD1 (5 bases). The V end was cut by 0 bases, the J end by 4 bases, with 10 bases between. This CDR3 spans 14 amino acids. Per the germline V gene, CDR1 is SQVTM and CDR2 is ANQGSEA.

This chain uses TRBV7-2 with TRBJ1-5; D uncertain. Germline-derived CDR1 and CDR2 are SGHTA and FQGNSA. The CDR3 is made up of 15 amino acids. Trimming left V 4 bases short and J 3 bases short, with 13 bases between. This CDR3 is CASSSWLASNQPQHF. CDR3 DNA sequence: TGTGCCAGCAGCTCCTGGCTAGCCTCCAATCAGCCCCAGCATTTT.

The chain recombines TRBV30 with TRBJ1-2; 8 bases are a match to TRBD1. There are 16 residues in the CDR3. V trimming: 2 bases; J trimming: 8 bases; junction bases outside the gene matches: 16. The germline gives CDR1 GTSNPN, CDR2 SVGIG (reference sequence). The CDR3: CAWSIRTGRPQRGYTF. CDR3 bases: TGTGCCTGGAGTATAAGGACAGGGAGGCCCCAAAGGGGCTACACCTTC. The whole variable domain, remainder taken from reference TRBV30 and TRBJ1-2, is SQTIHQWPATLVQPVGSPLSLECTVEGTSNPNLYWYRQAAGRGLQLLFYSVGIGQISSEVPQNLSASRPQDRQFILSSKKLLLSDSGFYLCAWSIRTGRPQRGYTFGSGTRLTVV.

This clone was seen once. The chain combines TRBV27 with TRBJ2-5, with a weak D call TRBD2 (6 bases). Trimming took 6 bases from V and 2 from J, leaving 19 bases between them. CDR1 is MNHEY and CDR2 is SMNVEV in the germline V gene (reference sequence). This CDR3 is built from 16 residues. CDR3: CASSPSMGGLQETQYF. DNA for the CDR3: TGTGCCAGCAGCCCTTCGATGGGAGGCCTACAAGAGACCCAGTACTTC.

The chain is built from TRBV27 and TRBJ2-1; D is undetermined. Trimming pared 6 bases from V and 11 bases from J, leaving 17 bases between. The CDR3 runs 13 residues. From germline, CDR1 is MNHEY and CDR2 SMNVEV (reference sequence). The CDR3: CASSLGALGQQFF. The DNA for the CDR3 is TGTGCCAGCAGCTTGGGCGCGTTAGGGCAGCAGTTCTTC.

This chain joins TRBV5-1 and TRBJ2-7, with 7 bases aligning to TRBD1. The germline CDR1 and CDR2 sequences are SGHRS and YFSETQ. V lost 6 bases and J lost 5; bases outside the gene matches: 8. The CDR3 totals 13 residues. For the CDR3, the DNA is TGCGCCAGCAACCCGGACACAGGGGACGAGCAGTACTTC. It is translated as CASNPDTGDEQYF.

There are a few counts of this clone. This rearrangement joins TRBV4-2 to TRBJ2-5; the D gene could be TRBD1 or TRBD2 (5 bases each). CDR1 and CDR2 from the germline V gene are LGHNA and YNFKEQ. Trimming took 0 bases from V and 5 from J, leaving 13 bases between them. The CDR3 length is 15 residues. The chain's CDR3 is CASSQDGGPRETQYF. The CDR3 region has the DNA TGTGCCAGCAGCCAAGATGGGGGACCTCGGGAGACCCAGTACTTC.

This sequence joins TRBV30 and TRBJ2-1; D may be TRBD2 (6 bases). This CDR3 comprises 15 residues. V was cut by 2 bases and J by 0 bases, with 11 bases left in between. The germline V gene has CDR1 GTSNPN and CDR2 SVGIG (reference sequence). CDR3 coding DNA: TGTGCCTGGAGTAGGGCGGGACCCTCCTACAATGAGCAGTTCTTC. Translation: CAWSRAGPSYNEQFF.

The J gene is TRBJ2-1, the V gene TRBV2; D tentatively reads TRBD1 or TRBD2 (5 bases each). Germline loops: CDR1 SNHLY, CDR2 FYNNEI. The CDR3 extends over 13 amino acids. V was cut by 7 bases and J by 4 bases, with 11 bases left in between. The CDR3 is CASITGPYNEQFF. In DNA form, the CDR3 reads TGTGCCAGCATAACGGGACCATACAATGAGCAGTTCTTC.

V gene TRBV2 combines with J gene TRBJ2-3; 14 bases are shared with TRBD2. CDR1 is SNHLY and CDR2 is FYNNEI in the germline V gene. The CDR3 is 17 residues long. V lost 8 bases and J lost 4; bases outside the gene matches: 11. As DNA, the CDR3 is TGTGCCAGCGAGGAGGAGGGACTAGCGGGAGAACCAGATACGCAGTATTTT. Protein sequence: CASEEEGLAGEPDTQYF.

CDR3 in DNA: TGTGCCAGCGGCCTAGCGAAGGCAGATACGCAGTATTTT. Translated, it gives CASGLAKADTQYF. V usage is TRBV27 and J usage is TRBJ2-3; D perhaps matches TRBD2 (6 bases). The CDR3 runs to 13 residues. The germline V gene encodes CDR1 MNHEY and CDR2 SMNVEV (reference sequence). Deletions cut 8 bases from V and 4 bases from J, with 13 bases between.

The V call is TRBV7-2, the J call TRBJ2-5; possible D gene TRBD2, 5 bases. Germline CDR1 reads SGHTA; CDR2 reads FQGNSA. The length of the CDR3 is 14 residues. Between the trimmed V and J ends, which lost 7 bases and 2 bases, there was a span of 14 bases. CDR3 residues: CASTPSGSQETQYF. Here the CDR3 DNA reads TGTGCCAGCACCCCGAGCGGCAGTCAAGAGACCCAGTACTTC.

The chain is built from TRBV7-2 and TRBJ2-3; 9 bases line up with TRBD2. The CDR3 extends over 15 amino acids. After removal of 4 bases from V and 6 bases from J, the junction contained 8 bases not matched to a gene. Germline V CDR1 and CDR2: SGHTA, FQGNSA. The CDR3 bases are TGTGCCAGCAGCTCCACGGGACTAGCTACCGATACGCAGTATTTT. Its protein is CASSSTGLATDTQYF.

J is TRBJ1-1 and V is TRBV4-2, with D maybe TRBD1 (5 bases). There are 14 residues in the CDR3. CDR1 and CDR2 from the germline V gene are LGHNA and YNFKEQ. Trimming stripped 0 bases from V and 6 bases from J, with 11 bases between. The CDR3 DNA reads TGTGCCAGCAGCCAAGATTTAGGGGCCCCTGAAGCTTTCTTT. This sequence encodes CASSQDLGAPEAFF.

The rearrangement uses TRBV30 and TRBJ2-5; possible D gene TRBD2, 5 bases. The J call may be wrong; the DNA end is better matched by TRBJ2-7. The germline gives CDR1 GTSNPN, CDR2 SVGIG (reference sequence). This CDR3 has 13 residues. CDR3 amino acids: CAWSVLGIYEQYF. CDR3 sequence (DNA): TGTGCCTGGAGTGTACTAGGGATCTACGAGCAGTACTTC.

This chain joins TRBV29-1 and TRBJ2-7; 9 nucleotides align to TRBD1. Germline trimming cut 3 bases from V and 6 bases from J; bases unmatched to any gene: 9. The germline V gene encodes CDR1 SQVTM and CDR2 ANQGSEA. The CDR3 consists of 14 residues. Here the CDR3 reads CSVDRTGDSSEQYF. Here the CDR3 DNA reads TGCAGCGTTGACCGGACAGGGGATTCCAGCGAGCAGTACTTC.

The chain links TRBV29-1 to TRBJ2-7, with unresolved D. CDR1 and CDR2 from the germline V gene are SQVTM and ANQGSEA. V was trimmed by 4 bases and J by 0 bases, leaving 10 bases between them. There are 13 residues in the CDR3. The DNA for the CDR3 is TGCAGCGTTGCGGAGTACAGCTCCTACGAGCAGTACTTC. Residues: CSVAEYSSYEQYF.

This chain links TRBV10-3 with TRBJ2-1, with D tentatively TRBD2 (7 bases). Per the germline V gene, CDR1 is ENHRY and CDR2 is SYGVKD. Trimming stripped 4 bases from V and 2 bases from J, with 15 bases between. The CDR3 totals 16 residues. The CDR3 sequence is CAISALAGATYNEQFF. In DNA, the CDR3 is TGTGCCATCAGTGCGCTCGCGGGGGCCACCTACAATGAGCAGTTCTTC.

V gene TRBV6-5 combines with J gene TRBJ2-7; D might be TRBD1 (6 bases). The germline V and J ends were trimmed by 4 bases and 3 bases, with 13 bases remaining between them. This CDR3 is 14 amino acids long. CDR1 is MNHEY, CDR2 SVGAGI, per germline. Written as DNA, the CDR3 is TGTGCCAGCAGTTCCTGGGACAAGAGCTACGAGCAGTACTTC. Translated: CASSSWDKSYEQYF.

A word on this clone: An end of the junction differs from the germline gene, which may be a read error. The V call is TRBV7-7, the J call TRBJ2-2; D gene uncertain. The CDR3 sequence is 14 residues long. Germline V CDR1 and CDR2: SSHAT, FNYEAQ (reference sequence). The CDR3 DNA reads as TGTGCTAGCAGCTTAAACCAAGGCACCGGGGAGCTGTTTTTT. Translating gives CASSLNQGTGELFF.